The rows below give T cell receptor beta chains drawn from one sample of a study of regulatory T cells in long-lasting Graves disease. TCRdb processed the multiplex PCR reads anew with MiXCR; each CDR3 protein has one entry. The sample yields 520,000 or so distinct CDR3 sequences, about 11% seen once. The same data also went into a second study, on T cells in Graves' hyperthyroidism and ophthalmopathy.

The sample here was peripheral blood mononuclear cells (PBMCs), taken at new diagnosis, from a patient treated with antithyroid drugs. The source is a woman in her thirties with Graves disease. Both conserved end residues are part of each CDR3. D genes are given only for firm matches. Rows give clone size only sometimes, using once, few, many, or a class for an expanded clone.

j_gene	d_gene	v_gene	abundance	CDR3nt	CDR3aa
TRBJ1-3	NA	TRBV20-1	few	TGCAGTGCTAGTCGGGGCGTGGATGCTGGAAACACCATATATTTT	CSASRGVDAGNTIYF
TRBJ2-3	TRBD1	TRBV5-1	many	TGCGCCAGCAGACTCCTCCAGACAGGGGGCGGAGATACGCAGTATTTT	CASRLLQTGGGDTQYF
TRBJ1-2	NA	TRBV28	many	TGTGCCAGCACCCTCCGATCAGGCTCAGGGGATGGCTACACCTTC	CASTLRSGSGDGYTF
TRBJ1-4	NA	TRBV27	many	TGTGCCAGCAGTTTACAACGTTGGGGCTCAACTAATGAAAAACTGTTTTTT	CASSLQRWGSTNEKLFF
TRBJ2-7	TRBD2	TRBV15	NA	TGTGCCACCAGCAGAAAAGGACTAGCGGGAGCTCAAGAGCAGTACTTC	CATSRKGLAGAQEQYF
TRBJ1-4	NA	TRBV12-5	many	TGTGCTAGTGACCCCCGGACTAGGGGTAAGAAAAAACTGTTTTTT	CASDPRTRGKKKLFF
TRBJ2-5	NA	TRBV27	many	TGTGCCAGCAGTTGGCGACAGGTTGGATGGACCCAGTACTTC	CASSWRQVGWTQYF
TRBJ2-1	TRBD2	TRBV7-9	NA	TGTGCCAGCAGCTCCCTGACTAGCGGGAGACCTCATCTCTTC	CASSSLTSGRPHLF
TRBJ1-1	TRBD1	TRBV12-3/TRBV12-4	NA	TGTGCCAGCAGGGGGACAGGGTTCGCTGAAGCTTTCTTT	CASRGTGFAEAFF
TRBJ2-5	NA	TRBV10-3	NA	TGTGCCATCAGTGAGTCCGCGGGGGCAAGGGAGACCCAGTACTTC	CAISESAGARETQYF
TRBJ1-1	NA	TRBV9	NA	TGTGCCAGCAGCGTAGCCCCGACAAGGAACACTGAAGCTTTCTTT	CASSVAPTRNTEAFF
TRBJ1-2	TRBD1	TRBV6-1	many	TGTGCCAGCAAGGGGGCCCCTAACTATGGCTACACCTTC	CASKGAPNYGYTF
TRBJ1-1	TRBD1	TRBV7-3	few	TGTGCCAGCAGCTTGTCAGGGGGAGGAAGCACTGAAGCTTTCTTT	CASSLSGGGSTEAFF
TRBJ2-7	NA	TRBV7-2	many	TGTGCCAGCAGCTTAGCACAGGCTACCTACGAGCAGTACTTC	CASSLAQATYEQYF
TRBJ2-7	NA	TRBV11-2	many	TGTGCCAGCAGCTCTTGGACAAGCTACGAGCAGTACTTC	CASSSWTSYEQYF